Described below is a single TCR beta chain sequence and its context. J was trimmed by 5 bases and V by 6 bases; bases with no gene match: 9. This CDR3 comprises 15 residues. Germline V gene data show CDR1 as SGHAT and CDR2 as FQNNGV. Peripheral blood came from all dose cohorts at three timepoints. TCRdb's copy holds only in-frame clones and misses some; the assay was immunoSEQ multiplex PCR. The sample lists 15,000 to 16,000 clones, about 81% occurring once. The sample belongs to a study of OX40 agonist ivuxolimab in advanced cancers. The sample was CD4+ or CD8+ T cells sorted from blood, taken in a trial of the OX40 agonist ivuxolimab. The origin of this receptor is an adult with an advanced solid tumor such as melanoma, head and neck, liver or kidney cancer. The V and J genes are TRBV11-2 and TRBJ2-7; TRBD2 matches at 11 bases. For the CDR3, the DNA is TGTGCCAGCAGGTCAGGACTAGCGGGTAGCGACGAGCAGTACTTC. Translation: CASRSGLAGSDEQYF.